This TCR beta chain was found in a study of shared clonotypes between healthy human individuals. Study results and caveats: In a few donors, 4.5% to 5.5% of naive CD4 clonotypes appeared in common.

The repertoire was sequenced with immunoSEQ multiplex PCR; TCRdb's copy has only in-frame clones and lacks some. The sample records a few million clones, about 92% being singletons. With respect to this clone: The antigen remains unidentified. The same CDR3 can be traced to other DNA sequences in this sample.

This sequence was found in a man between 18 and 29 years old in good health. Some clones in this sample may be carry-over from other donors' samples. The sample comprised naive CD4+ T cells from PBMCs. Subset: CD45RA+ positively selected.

CDR3 region: CASSFGGASYNEQFF. CDR3 sequence (DNA): TGCGCCAGCAGCTTTGGCGGGGCCTCCTACAATGAGCAGTTCTTC. This chain joins TRBV5-1 and TRBJ2-1; perhaps TRBD2 as D (6 bases). The CDR3 runs 15 residues. Trimming removed 2 bases at V and 0 bases at J, with 9 bases between. Germline V gene sequence: CDR1 SGHRS, CDR2 YFSETQ. Using reference TRBV5-1 and TRBJ2-1 for the parts outside the CDR3, the full variable domain is KAGVTQTPRYLIKTRGQQVTLSCSPISGHRSVSWYQQTPGQGLQFLFEYFSETQRNKGNFPGRFSGRQFSNSRSEMNVSTLELGDSALYLCASSFGGASYNEQFFGPGTRLTVL.